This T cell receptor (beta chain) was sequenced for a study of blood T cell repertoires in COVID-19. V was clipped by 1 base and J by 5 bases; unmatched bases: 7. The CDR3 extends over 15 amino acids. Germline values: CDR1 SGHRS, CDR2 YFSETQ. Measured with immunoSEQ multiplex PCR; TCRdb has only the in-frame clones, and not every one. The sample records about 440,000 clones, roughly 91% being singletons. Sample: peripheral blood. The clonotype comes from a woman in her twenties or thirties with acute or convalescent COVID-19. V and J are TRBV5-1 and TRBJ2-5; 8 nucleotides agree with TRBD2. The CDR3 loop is CASSLYGGAEETQYF. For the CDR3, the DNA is TGCGCCAGCAGCTTGTACGGGGGGGCCGAGGAGACCCAGTACTTC.